These 5 T cell receptor beta chains were all obtained from the same sample, sequenced in a study of a mutant IDH1 vaccine in newly diagnosed glioma. Antigens of these TCRs are unknown. Stated time point: week 11, during vaccination. In the vaccine, a single dose held 300 ug of the mutant IDH1 20-mer peptide, along with topical imiquimod. TCRdb keeps only in-frame clones here, not all; method: immunoSEQ multiplex PCR. The sample includes about 40,000 clones, approximately 80% of them seen just once. Sequencing used peripheral blood mononuclear cells (PBMCs), obtained from a glioma patient whose treatment included an IDH1 peptide vaccine. These receptors all come from a woman aged 25 to 39 with glioma. Some clones in this sample may be carry-over from other donors' samples.

V usage is TRBV5-1 and J usage is TRBJ2-3; D gene uncertain. The CDR3 is 11 amino acids. Germline loops: CDR1 SGHRS, CDR2 YFSETQ. V shed 2 bases and J shed 4 bases, with 2 bases lying between them. As DNA, the CDR3 is TGCGCCAGCAGCTTCGCAGATACGCAGTATTTT. This translates into CASSFADTQYF.

The CDR3 nucleotides are TGTGCCAGCAGCTTGGAACTAGCGGGAGGGAGCTCCTACAATGAGCAGTTCTTC. It is translated as CASSLELAGGSSYNEQFF. This chain joins TRBV5-6 and TRBJ2-1; 13 bases line up with TRBD2. The CDR3 is 18 residues long. V shed 0 bases and J 0 bases; nucleotides not matched to a gene: 3. Germline V lookup: CDR1 SGHDT, CDR2 YYEEEE.

The rearrangement links TRBV27 to TRBJ2-2; no definite D call. The CDR3 runs to 13 residues. V was shortened by 7 bases and J by 3 bases, with 9 bases between the two germline ends. Germline V lookup: CDR1 MNHEY, CDR2 SMNVEV (reference sequence). The CDR3 reads CASKYLDTGELFF. The CDR3 bases are TGTGCCAGCAAATACCTAGACACCGGGGAGCTGTTTTTT.

This clone was picked up one time. The genes are TRBV11-3 and TRBJ2-7, with TRBD2 matching over 8 bases. This CDR3 contains 11 residues. The germline V gene has CDR1 SGHNT and CDR2 YENEEA. J lost 7 bases, V lost 5 bases, and 1 base had no gene match. The CDR3 DNA follows: TGTGCCAGCAGCCTAGCGGGTGAGCAGTACTTC. As protein: CASSLAGEQYF.

The rearrangement uses TRBV15 and TRBJ2-7; the D is unclear. There are 13 residues in the CDR3. The V gene's germline CDR1 is LNHNV and CDR2 YYDKDF (reference sequence). Trimming removed 4 bases at V and 2 bases at J, with 9 bases between. The CDR3 is CATSNGIPYEQYF. CDR3 nucleotides: TGTGCCACCAGCAACGGCATACCCTACGAGCAGTACTTC.